This T cell receptor (beta chain) was found in a study of CD8 T cells in Susac syndrome. Sequencing of TCR beta covered CD8+ and CD4+ T cells obtained from blood. Reverse transcription of about 0.5 to 1 ug RNA used random hexamers. TCRdb ran MiXCR on the immunoSEQ multiplex PCR reads and lists one entry per CDR3 protein. This table has more than 200,000 distinct CDR3 sequences, around 95% appearing once. Germline lookup yields CDR1 LNHNV and CDR2 YYDKDF (reference sequence). CDR3 size: 15 residues. Trimming took off 0 bases at V and 8 bases at J, with 16 bases between the two ends. The clonotype originates from a human donor with multiple sclerosis. V and J are TRBV15 and TRBJ2-5, with D uncertain. Source material: CD4+ T cells from PBMCs. The DNA of the CDR3 is TGTGCCACCAGCAGAGATCCGAGGCTAGTTAACACCCAGTACTTC. Its translation is CATSRDPRLVNTQYF.